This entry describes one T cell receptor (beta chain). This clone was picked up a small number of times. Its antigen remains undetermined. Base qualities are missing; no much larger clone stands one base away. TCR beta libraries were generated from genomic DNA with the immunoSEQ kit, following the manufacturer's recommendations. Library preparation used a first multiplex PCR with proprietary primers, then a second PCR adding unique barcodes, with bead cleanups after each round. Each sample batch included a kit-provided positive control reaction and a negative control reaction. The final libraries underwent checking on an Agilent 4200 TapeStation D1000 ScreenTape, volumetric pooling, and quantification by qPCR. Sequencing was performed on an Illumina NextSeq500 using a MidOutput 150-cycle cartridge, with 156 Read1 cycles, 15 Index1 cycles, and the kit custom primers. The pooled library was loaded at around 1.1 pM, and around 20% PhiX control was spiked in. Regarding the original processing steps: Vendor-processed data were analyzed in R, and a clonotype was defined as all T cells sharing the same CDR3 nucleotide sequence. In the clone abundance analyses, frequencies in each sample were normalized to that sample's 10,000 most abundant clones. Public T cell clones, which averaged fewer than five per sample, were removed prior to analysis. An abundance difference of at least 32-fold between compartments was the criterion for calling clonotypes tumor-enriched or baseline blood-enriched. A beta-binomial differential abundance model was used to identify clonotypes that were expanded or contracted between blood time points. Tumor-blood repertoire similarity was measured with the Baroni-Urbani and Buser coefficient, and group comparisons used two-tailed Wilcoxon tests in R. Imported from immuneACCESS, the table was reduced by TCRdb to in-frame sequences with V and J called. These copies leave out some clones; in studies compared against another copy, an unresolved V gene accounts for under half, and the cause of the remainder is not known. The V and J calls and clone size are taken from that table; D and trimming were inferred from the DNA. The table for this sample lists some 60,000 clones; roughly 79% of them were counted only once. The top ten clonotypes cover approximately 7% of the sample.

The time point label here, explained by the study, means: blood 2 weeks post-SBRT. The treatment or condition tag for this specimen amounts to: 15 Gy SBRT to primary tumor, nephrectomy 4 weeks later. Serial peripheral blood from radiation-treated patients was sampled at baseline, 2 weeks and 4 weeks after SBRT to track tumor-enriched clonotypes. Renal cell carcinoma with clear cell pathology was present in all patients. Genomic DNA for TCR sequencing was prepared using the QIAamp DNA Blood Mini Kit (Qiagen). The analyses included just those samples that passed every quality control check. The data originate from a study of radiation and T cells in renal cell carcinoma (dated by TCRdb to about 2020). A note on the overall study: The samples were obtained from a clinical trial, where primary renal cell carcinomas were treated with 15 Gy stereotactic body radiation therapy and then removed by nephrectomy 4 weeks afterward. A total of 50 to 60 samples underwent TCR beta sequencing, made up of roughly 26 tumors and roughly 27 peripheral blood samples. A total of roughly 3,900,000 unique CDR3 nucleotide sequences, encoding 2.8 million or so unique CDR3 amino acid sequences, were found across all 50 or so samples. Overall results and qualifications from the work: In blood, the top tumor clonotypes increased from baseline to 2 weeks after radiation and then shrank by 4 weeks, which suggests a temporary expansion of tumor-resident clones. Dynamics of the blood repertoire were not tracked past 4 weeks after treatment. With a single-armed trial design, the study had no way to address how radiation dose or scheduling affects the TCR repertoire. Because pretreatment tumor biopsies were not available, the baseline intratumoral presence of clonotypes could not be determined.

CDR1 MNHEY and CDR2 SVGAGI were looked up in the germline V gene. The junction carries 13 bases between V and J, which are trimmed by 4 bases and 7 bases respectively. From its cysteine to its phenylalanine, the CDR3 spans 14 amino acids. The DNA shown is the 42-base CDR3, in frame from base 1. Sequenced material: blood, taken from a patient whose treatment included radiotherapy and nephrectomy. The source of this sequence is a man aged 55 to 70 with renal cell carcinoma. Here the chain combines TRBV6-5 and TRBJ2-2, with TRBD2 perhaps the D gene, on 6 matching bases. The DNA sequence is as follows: TGTGCCAGCAGTTCGGGACTTTCCAACGGGGAGCTGTTTTTT. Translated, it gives CASSSGLSNGELFF.